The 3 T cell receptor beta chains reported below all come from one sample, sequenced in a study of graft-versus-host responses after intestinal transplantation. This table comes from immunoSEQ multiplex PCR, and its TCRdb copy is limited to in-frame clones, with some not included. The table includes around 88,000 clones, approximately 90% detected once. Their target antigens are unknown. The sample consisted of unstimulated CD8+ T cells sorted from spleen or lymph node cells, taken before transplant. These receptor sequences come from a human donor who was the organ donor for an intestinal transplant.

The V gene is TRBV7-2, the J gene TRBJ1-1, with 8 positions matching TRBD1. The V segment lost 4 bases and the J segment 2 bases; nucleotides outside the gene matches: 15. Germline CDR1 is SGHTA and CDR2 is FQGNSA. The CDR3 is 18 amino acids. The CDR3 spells CASSSTVDRVTANTEAFF. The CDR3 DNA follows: TGTGCCAGCAGCTCTACCGTGGACAGGGTAACGGCAAACACTGAAGCTTTCTTT.

CDR3 nucleotides: TGTGCCAGCAGCTTAATCAGGACCCCCGGCGAGCAGTACTTC. It codes for CASSLIRTPGEQYF. The V call is TRBV5-6, the J call TRBJ2-5; no reliable D call. The J call may be in error: the DNA end matches TRBJ2-7 better. Per germline, CDR1 SGHDT and CDR2 YYEEEE. This CDR3 contains 14 residues.

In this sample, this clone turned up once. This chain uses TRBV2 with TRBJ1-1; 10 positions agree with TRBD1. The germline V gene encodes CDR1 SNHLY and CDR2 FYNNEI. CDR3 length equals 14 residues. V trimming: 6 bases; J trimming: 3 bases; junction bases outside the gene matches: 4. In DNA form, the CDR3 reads TGTGCCAGCAGCCTGGACAGGGGGGACACTGAAGCTTTCTTT. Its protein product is CASSLDRGDTEAFF.